Each of the 10 T cell receptor beta chains below was sequenced from the same sample in a study of shared clonotypes between healthy human individuals. TCRdb's table, derived via immunoSEQ multiplex PCR, lists solely in-frame clones and lacks some. This table has around 2.3 million clones, approximately 96% appearing once. The sequencing sample was made of naive CD4+ T cells sorted from blood. Specified subset: CD45RA+ positively selected. The receptors shown here come from a man aged 18 to 29 in good health.

The V and J genes are TRBV10-1 and TRBJ1-3; tentatively, D is TRBD1 (6 bases). Trimming pared 6 bases from V and 6 bases from J, leaving 21 bases between. This CDR3 comprises 16 residues. The germline CDR1 and CDR2 sequences are WNHNN and SYGVQD (reference sequence). The CDR3 protein is CASSDGQLLGSNTIYF. The CDR3 DNA sequence: TGCGCCAGCAGCGACGGACAGCTACTTGGTTCAAACACCATATATTTT.

The chain employs TRBV28 and TRBJ2-3; 11 bases are a match to TRBD2. The CDR3 consists of 14 residues. J was trimmed by 5 bases and V by 9 bases; bases with no gene match: 7. The germline V gene has CDR1 MDHEN and CDR2 SYDVKM. The CDR3 nucleotides are TGTGCCAGTCAGACTAGCGGGGCGATAGATACGCAGTATTTT. Translating it yields CASQTSGAIDTQYF. Full variable domain (remainder filled in from reference TRBV28 and TRBJ2-3): DVKVTQSSRYLVKRTGEKVFLECVQDMDHENMFWYRQDPGLGLRLIYFSYDVKMKEKGDIPEGYSVSREKKERFSLILESASTNQTSMYLCASQTSGAIDTQYFGPGTRLTVL.

This chain uses TRBV11-2 with TRBJ1-4, with D uncertain. Looked up from germline, CDR1 is SGHAT and CDR2 is FQNNGV. The CDR3 has 14 amino acids. With 2 bases removed from V and 7 bases from J, the gap between germline ends came to 11 bases. In DNA, the CDR3 is TGTGCCAGCAGCTTATGGAGGGAGGGTGAAAAACTGTTTTTT. Protein: CASSLWREGEKLFF.

The chain recombines TRBV29-1 with TRBJ1-5; D call uncertain. Deletions cut 4 bases from V and 5 bases from J, with 12 bases between. Germline V lookup: CDR1 SQVTM, CDR2 ANQGSEA. The CDR3 totals 13 residues. The DNA for the CDR3 is TGCAGCGTTGGCCCTGGACGGGATCAGCCCCAGCATTTT. It is translated as CSVGPGRDQPQHF.

The chain couples TRBV7-8 to TRBJ2-7, with 8 bases matching TRBD2. Germline V lookup: CDR1 SGHVS, CDR2 FQNEAQ. The ends lost 0 bases at V and 7 bases at J; junction bases unmatched: 11. This CDR3 is built from 16 residues. For the CDR3, the DNA is TGTGCCAGCAGCTTAGCCCTGGACGGAGGACTAGCTGAGCAGTACTTC. Amino acids: CASSLALDGGLAEQYF. The full variable domain, rest sourced from reference TRBV7-8 and TRBJ2-7, is GAGVSQSPRYKVAKRGQDVALRCDPISGHVSLFWYQQALGQGPEFLTYFQNEAQLDKSGLPSDRFFAERPEGSVSTLKIQRTQQEDSAVYLCASSLALDGGLAEQYFGPGTRLTVT.

The rearrangement joins TRBV28 to TRBJ1-1; maybe TRBD1 (6 bases). Trimming shortened V by 2 bases and J by 3 bases, and 10 bases separated the two germline ends. The CDR3 spans 14 residues. Germline V gene lookup returns CDR1 MDHEN and CDR2 SYDVKM. CDR3 DNA sequence: TGTGCCAGCAGTTTAGGGGGGCCTGACACTGAAGCTTTCTTT. Its translation: CASSLGGPDTEAFF. The entire variable domain, with the rest obtained from reference TRBV28 and TRBJ1-1, is as follows: DVKVTQSSRYLVKRTGEKVFLECVQDMDHENMFWYRQDPGLGLRLIYFSYDVKMKEKGDIPEGYSVSREKKERFSLILESASTNQTSMYLCASSLGGPDTEAFFGQGTRLTVV.

In regard to this clone: The sample contains more than one DNA sequence encoding this CDR3. The V and J genes are TRBV30 and TRBJ2-7, with TRBD1 matching 8 bases. V dropped 5 bases and J dropped 1; count of bases not matched to a gene: 1. CDR1 is GTSNPN and CDR2 is SVGIG in the germline V gene (reference sequence). The CDR3 is 12 residues long. The CDR3 sequence: CAWGDRSYEQYF. CDR3 coding DNA: TGTGCCTGGGGGGACAGGTCCTACGAGCAGTACTTC. Complete variable domain (other parts from reference TRBV30 and TRBJ2-7): SQTIHQWPATLVQPVGSPLSLECTVEGTSNPNLYWYRQAAGRGLQLLFYSVGIGQISSEVPQNLSASRPQDRQFILSSKKLLLSDSGFYLCAWGDRSYEQYFGPGTRLTVT.

The rearrangement uses TRBV7-3 and TRBJ2-3; D might be TRBD2 (5 bases). V was cut by 5 bases and J by 4 bases, with 13 bases left in between. The CDR3 totals 14 residues. In germline, CDR1 is SGHTA, CDR2 FQGTGA. The CDR3 loop reads CASSPGLGADTQYF. CDR3 DNA sequence: TGTGCCAGCAGCCCCGGACTGGGCGCAGATACGCAGTATTTT. Full variable domain (missing parts from reference TRBV7-3 and TRBJ2-3): GAGVSQTPSNKVTEKGKYVELRCDPISGHTALYWYRQSLGQGPEFLIYFQGTGAADDSGLPNDRFFAVRPEGSVSTLKIQRTERGDSAVYLCASSPGLGADTQYFGPGTRLTVL.

V usage is TRBV6-5 and J usage is TRBJ1-3, with a tentative D call TRBD1 (5 bases). Germline V gene sequence: CDR1 MNHEY, CDR2 SVGAGI. The CDR3 extends over 14 amino acids. The V end was cut by 3 bases, the J end by 7 bases, with 13 bases between. CDR3 sequence (DNA): TGTGCCAGCAGTTATCTGGGGGGAAGGAACACCATATATTTT. Amino acids: CASSYLGGRNTIYF.

The rearrangement uses TRBV11-2 and TRBJ2-7, with 10 bases lining up with TRBD2. V gave up 5 bases and J gave up 2 bases; unmatched junction bases: 6. Germline loops: CDR1 SGHAT, CDR2 FQNNGV. CDR3 length: 15 residues. The CDR3 region is CASSLGLASTYEQYF. The CDR3 DNA is TGTGCCAGCAGCCTGGGACTAGCGAGCACCTACGAGCAGTACTTC.